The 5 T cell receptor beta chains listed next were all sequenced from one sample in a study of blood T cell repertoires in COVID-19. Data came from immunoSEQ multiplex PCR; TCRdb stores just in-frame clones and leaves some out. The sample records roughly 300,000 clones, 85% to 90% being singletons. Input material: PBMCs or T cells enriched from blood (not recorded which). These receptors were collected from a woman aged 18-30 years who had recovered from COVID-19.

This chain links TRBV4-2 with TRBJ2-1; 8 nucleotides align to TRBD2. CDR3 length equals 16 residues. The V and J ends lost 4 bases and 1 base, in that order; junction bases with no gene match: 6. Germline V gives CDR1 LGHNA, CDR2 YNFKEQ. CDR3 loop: CASSPQRGGSYNEQFF. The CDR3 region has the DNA TGTGCCAGCAGCCCCCAACGGGGGGGTTCCTACAATGAGCAGTTCTTC.

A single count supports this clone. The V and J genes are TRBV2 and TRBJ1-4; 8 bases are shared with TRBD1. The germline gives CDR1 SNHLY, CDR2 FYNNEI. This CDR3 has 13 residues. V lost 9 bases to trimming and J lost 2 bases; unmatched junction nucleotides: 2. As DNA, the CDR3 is TGTGCCAGTTACAGGGGGACTAATGAAAAACTGTTTTTT. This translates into CASYRGTNEKLFF.

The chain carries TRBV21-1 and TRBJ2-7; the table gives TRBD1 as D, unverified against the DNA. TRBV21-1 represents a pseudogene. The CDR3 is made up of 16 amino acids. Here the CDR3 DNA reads TGTGCCAGCAGCAAATCCGAACTAACAGGGGGCAACGAGCAGTACTTC. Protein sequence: CASSKSELTGGNEQYF.

The CDR3 loop reads CSAIDRGDSPLHF. DNA for the CDR3: TGCAGTGCTATTGACAGGGGGGATTCACCCCTCCACTTT. The V and J genes are TRBV20-1 and TRBJ1-6; TRBD1 aligns across 9 bases. This CDR3 comprises 13 residues. Trimming cost V 4 bases and J 8 bases; bases outside gene matches: 3. CDR1 is DFQATT and CDR2 is SNEGSKA in the germline V gene (reference sequence).

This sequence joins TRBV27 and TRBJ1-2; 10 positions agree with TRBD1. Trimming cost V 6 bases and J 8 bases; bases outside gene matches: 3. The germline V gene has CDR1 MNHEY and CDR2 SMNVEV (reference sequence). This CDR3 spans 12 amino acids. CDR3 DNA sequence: TGTGCCAGCAGCCGGACAGGGGGAGGCTACACCTTC. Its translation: CASSRTGGGYTF.